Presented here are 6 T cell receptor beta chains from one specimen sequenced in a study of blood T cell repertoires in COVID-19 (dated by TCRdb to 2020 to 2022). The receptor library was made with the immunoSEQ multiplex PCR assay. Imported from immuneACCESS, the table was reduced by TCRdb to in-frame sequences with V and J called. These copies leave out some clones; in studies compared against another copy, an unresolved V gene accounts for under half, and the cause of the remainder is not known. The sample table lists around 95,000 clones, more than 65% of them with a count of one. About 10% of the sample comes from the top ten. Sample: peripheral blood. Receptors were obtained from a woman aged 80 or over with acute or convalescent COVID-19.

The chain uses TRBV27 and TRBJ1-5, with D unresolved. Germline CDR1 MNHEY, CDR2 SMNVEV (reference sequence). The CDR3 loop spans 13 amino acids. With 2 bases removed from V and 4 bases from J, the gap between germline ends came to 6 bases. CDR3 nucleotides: TGTGCCAGCAGTTTAGAGCAAAATCAGCCCCAGCATTTT. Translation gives CASSLEQNQPQHF.

The CDR3 sequence: CASSQDRQGARWEQFF. The CDR3 DNA reads as TGCGCCAGCAGCCAAGATCGCCAGGGGGCGCGCTGGGAGCAGTTCTTC. The rearrangement uses TRBV4-3 and TRBJ2-1; TRBD1 matches at 8 bases. The CDR3 runs to 16 residues. Germline values: CDR1 LGHNA, CDR2 YSLEER. J lost 10 bases, V lost 0 bases, and 11 bases had no gene match.

DNA for the CDR3: TGTGCCAGCAGCTTGGGGCAGAGAAATCAGCCCCAGCATTTT. Amino acid sequence: CASSLGQRNQPQHF. The chain has TRBV7-8 and TRBJ1-5, with D possibly being TRBD1 (5 bases). The CDR3 has 14 amino acids. V lost 3 bases and J 4 bases, leaving 10 bases between the germline ends. CDR1 and CDR2 from the germline V gene are SGHVS and FQNEAQ. The variable domain in full, with the rest retrieved from reference TRBV7-8 and TRBJ1-5, is GAGVSQSPRYKVAKRGQDVALRCDPISGHVSLFWYQQALGQGPEFLTYFQNEAQLDKSGLPSDRFFAERPEGSVSTLKIQRTQQEDSAVYLCASSLGQRNQPQHFGDGTRLSIL.

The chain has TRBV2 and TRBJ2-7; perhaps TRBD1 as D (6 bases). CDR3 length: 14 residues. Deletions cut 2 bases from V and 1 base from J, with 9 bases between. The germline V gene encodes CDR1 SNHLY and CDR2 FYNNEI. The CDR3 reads CASSELGASYEQYF. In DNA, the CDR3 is TGTGCCAGCAGTGAATTGGGGGCATCCTACGAGCAGTACTTC.

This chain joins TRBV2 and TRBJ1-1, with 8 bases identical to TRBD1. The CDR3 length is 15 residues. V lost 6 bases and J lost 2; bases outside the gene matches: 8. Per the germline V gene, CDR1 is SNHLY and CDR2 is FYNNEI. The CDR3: CASRADRERNTEAFF. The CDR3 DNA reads TGTGCCAGCAGAGCGGACAGGGAACGAAACACTGAAGCTTTCTTT.

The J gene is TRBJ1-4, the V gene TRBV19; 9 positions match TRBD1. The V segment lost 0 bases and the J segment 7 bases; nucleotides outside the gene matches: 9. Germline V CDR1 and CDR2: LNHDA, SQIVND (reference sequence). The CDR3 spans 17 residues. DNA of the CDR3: TGTGCCAGTAGTATAGATGATGGGGACAGGGAATTTGAAAAACTGTTTTTT. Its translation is CASSIDDGDREFEKLFF.